This T cell receptor (beta chain) derives from a study of OX40 agonist ivuxolimab in advanced cancers. The CDR3 sequence is 14 residues long. Trimming stripped 6 bases from V and 0 bases from J, with 9 bases between. Germline V gives CDR1 MNHNS, CDR2 SASEGT. The data were produced by immunoSEQ multiplex PCR, yet TCRdb's version contains in-frame clones alone and is incomplete. The top ten clones hold 1.9% of a sample with 83,000 or so clones, 80% to 90% of them seen once. This TCR was recovered from an adult with an advanced solid tumor such as melanoma, head and neck, liver or kidney cancer. The chain is built from TRBV6-1 and TRBJ1-3; D may be TRBD1 (6 bases). Sequencing was performed on CD4+ or CD8+ T cells sorted from blood, taken in a trial of the OX40 agonist ivuxolimab. The CDR3 spells CASRRTDSGNTIYF. The CDR3 DNA sequence: TGTGCCAGCAGGAGGACAGACTCTGGAAACACCATATATTTT.